This T cell receptor beta chain was profiled in a study of blood T cell repertoires in COVID-19. Germline CDR1 DFQATT, CDR2 SNEGSKA (reference sequence). V gave up 3 bases and J gave up 6 bases, with 8 bases separating them. The length of the CDR3 is 11 residues. Generated by immunoSEQ multiplex PCR, the TCRdb table keeps only in-frame clones and is missing some. The sample has fewer than 150,000 clones, about 90% seen once; the top ten hold 8% to 13%. This TCR derives from a woman aged 80 or over with acute or convalescent COVID-19. This chain connects TRBV20-1 to TRBJ1-2; D may be TRBD1 (5 bases). The sequencing sample was made of peripheral blood. CDR3 DNA sequence: TGCAGTGCTAGCGGGGGGGATGGCTACACCTTC. It specifies CSASGGDGYTF.